Described below is a single T cell receptor beta chain sequence and its context. Antigen specificity is unknown. The study ran its PCR with 60 Vbeta and 13 Jbeta primers. Profiled with immunoSEQ multiplex PCR; TCRdb holds only in-frame clones, not every one. This sample has fewer than 200,000 clones; about 10% occur once, and the top ten carry 1% to 1.5%. The CDR3 is 14 residues long. The J segment lost 4 bases and the V segment lost 6 bases, leaving 8 bases of the junction unmatched. The germline gives CDR1 KGHSH, CDR2 LQKENI. This specimen comes from a study of cytomegalovirus exposure and HLA in healthy donors. Findings and caveats of the study: Sequencing artifact likely explains a cluster of highly shared sequence variants. For most subjects, TCR beta sequences were reported to predict HLA-A and HLA-B alleles with accuracy. Fewer N-insertions (relative to the roughly 610-donor mean) were reportedly seen in an Asian-associated ancestry cluster in a later analysis.

The source material was PBMCs. V and J are TRBV18 and TRBJ2-7, with 8 bases aligning to TRBD1. This receptor was taken from a woman aged 25 to 39 in good health and CMV-seropositive. The CDR3 here is CASSPRTGRYEQYF. Written as DNA, the CDR3 is TGTGCCAGCTCCCCGCGGACAGGGCGGTACGAGCAGTACTTC.